Described below is a single T cell receptor (beta chain) sequence and its context. The sample is drawn from a study of identical twins. Germline V lookup: CDR1 SQVTM, CDR2 ANQGSEA. This CDR3 is 13 amino acids long. J lost 3 bases, V lost 4 bases, and 4 bases had no gene match. In TCRdb, the 5' RACE reads were re-called with MiXCR into one record per CDR3 protein. The table includes some 440,000 distinct CDR3 sequences, roughly 26% detected once. These same data were also listed under a study on T cells expressing NK-cell markers. That paper notes: Whether expanded NKG2C+ T cell clones recognized HCMV stayed uncertain.

The rearrangement links TRBV29-1 to TRBJ2-5; the match to TRBD1 covers 8 bases. The sequencing sample was made of CD4+ T cells sorted from blood. This TCR was recovered from a woman younger than 30 in good health. CDR3 sequence (DNA): TGCAGCGTTGTACGGACAGGGAAAGAGACCCAGTACTTC. It encodes CSVVRTGKETQYF. Looking up the rest from reference TRBV29-1 and TRBJ2-5 gives the full variable domain: SAVISQKPSRDICQRGTSLTIQCQVDSQVTMMFWYRQQPGQSLTLIATANQGSEATYESGFVIDKFPISRPNLTFSTLTVSNMSPEDSSIYLCSVVRTGKETQYFGPGTRLLVL.